This T cell receptor beta chain derives from a study of blood T cell repertoires in COVID-19. Study background: PBMCs, B-cell-depleted T cells, or T cells were the source of the cDNA or gDNA that made up the material.

Generated by immunoSEQ multiplex PCR, the TCRdb table keeps only in-frame clones and is missing some. The top ten clones hold about 0.26% of a sample with around 620,000 clones, more than 80% of them seen once. Germline loops: CDR1 GTSNPN, CDR2 SVGIG (reference sequence). With 0 bases clipped from V and 4 bases from J, the junction kept 10 bases outside the gene matches. CDR3 length: 17 amino acids. The source is a woman under 30 with acute or convalescent COVID-19. Specimen: peripheral blood. The chain carries TRBV30 and TRBJ2-3; the match to TRBD1 covers 10 bases. The CDR3 sequence: CAWSVPRTGGRSDTQYF. In DNA, the CDR3 is TGTGCCTGGAGTGTACCCAGGACAGGGGGGCGATCAGATACGCAGTATTTT.